These 24 T cell receptor beta chains came from one sample sequenced in a study of CD4 T cells in relation to SARS-CoV-2 and coronaviruses. Antigens for these TCRs are unknown. Profiling relied on immunoSEQ multiplex PCR, and the TCRdb table lists in-frame clones only, not all of them. The data hold 35,000 to 40,000 clones, with approximately 81% observed a single time. Specimen: naive CD4+ T cells from PBMCs, cultured in vitro. Subset noted: naive CD4+ T cells isolated by negative enrichment. The receptors derive from an adult with COVID-19.

The chain joins TRBV4-2 to TRBJ2-2, with 14 nucleotides matching TRBD2. The CDR3 length is 15 residues. Trimming cost V 3 bases and J 6 bases; bases outside gene matches: 0. The germline CDR1 and CDR2 sequences are LGHNA and YNFKEQ. The CDR3 DNA reads TGTGCCAGCAGCCAGACTAGCGGGAGGGCCGGGGAGCTGTTTTTT. It yields the protein CASSQTSGRAGELFF.

The chain recombines TRBV5-1 with TRBJ2-2; a weak D match, TRBD1 (6 bases). Germline V CDR1 and CDR2: SGHRS, YFSETQ. V was pared by 5 bases and J by 1 base, with 12 bases between. CDR3 length equals 15 residues. CDR3 DNA sequence: TGCGCCAGCAGTGAAGTGGACAGGAACACCGGGGAGCTGTTTTTT. Translation: CASSEVDRNTGELFF.

The genes are TRBV28 and TRBJ2-1, with D perhaps matching TRBD2 (6 bases). CDR1 MDHEN and CDR2 SYDVKM come from the germline V gene. The CDR3 sequence is 17 residues long. V lost 6 bases and J lost 3, with 21 bases in between. The DNA for the CDR3 is TGTGCCAGCAGATCCCAGGAGGGTTCCAAGTTCTACAATGAGCAGTTCTTC. Amino acid sequence: CASRSQEGSKFYNEQFF.

The chain couples TRBV10-3 to TRBJ2-7; the D gene is possibly TRBD2 (5 bases). Trimming pared 2 bases from V and 3 bases from J, leaving 8 bases between. The germline gives CDR1 ENHRY, CDR2 SYGVKD. The CDR3 length is 13 residues. CDR3: CAISESGFYEQYF. DNA of the CDR3: TGTGCCATCAGTGAGAGCGGTTTCTACGAGCAGTACTTC.

This chain joins TRBV6-6 and TRBJ2-1; 7 bases map to TRBD2. The CDR3 covers 14 residues. Trimming cost V 8 bases and J 0 bases; bases outside gene matches: 4. Germline V gives CDR1 MNHNY, CDR2 SVGAGI (reference sequence). This chain's CDR3 is CASRLAASYNEQFF. CDR3 DNA: TGTGCCAGCCGCCTAGCGGCCTCCTACAATGAGCAGTTCTTC.

This rearrangement joins TRBV20-1 to TRBJ2-7; D gene ambiguous. Germline values: CDR1 DFQATT, CDR2 SNEGSKA (reference sequence). This CDR3 region has 14 residues. The V end lost 3 bases, the J end lost 2 bases, and 14 bases lay between the germline ends. CDR3 sequence reads: CSASFSGSTYEQYF. The CDR3 DNA is TGCAGTGCTAGTTTCTCAGGCAGTACCTACGAGCAGTACTTC.

The chain employs TRBV3-1 (or the pseudogene TRBV3-2) and TRBJ2-1; TRBD2 matches at 11 bases. With V trimmed by 5 bases and J by 1 base, 4 bases remained unmatched. The CDR3 consists of 16 residues. CDR1 is LGHDT, CDR2 YNNKEL, per germline (reference sequence). CDR3 nucleotide sequence: TGTGCCAGCAGCGCCGGGACTAGCGGATCCTACAATGAGCAGTTCTTC. Protein sequence: CASSAGTSGSYNEQFF.

The chain recombines TRBV11-2 with TRBJ1-5; D remains ambiguous. The V end lost 3 bases, the J end lost 5 bases, and 8 bases lay between the germline ends. This CDR3 region has 13 residues. CDR1 is SGHAT and CDR2 is FQNNGV in the germline V gene. The CDR3 DNA is TGTGCCAGCAGCTTGGAGGTAGATCAGCCCCAGCATTTT. This gives the protein CASSLEVDQPQHF.

This sequence joins TRBV28 and TRBJ2-3; D possibly corresponds to TRBD2 (5 bases). Deletions cut 2 bases from V and 2 bases from J, with 32 bases between. CDR1 and CDR2 from the germline V gene are MDHEN and SYDVKM. The CDR3 covers 22 residues. The CDR3 coding sequence is TGTGCCAGCAGTTTAATAAGGATTCGACGGTTGGGAGAGCGTTTGAACACAGATACGCAGTATTTT. It yields the protein CASSLIRIRRLGERLNTDTQYF.

The gene calls are TRBV9 and TRBJ2-1, with 13 bases that match TRBD2. CDR1 is SGDLS and CDR2 is YYNGEE in the germline V gene. The CDR3 length is 17 residues. V lost 7 bases, J lost 6 bases, and 13 bases stayed unmatched. The CDR3: CASGGLAGRGGGNEQFF. The CDR3 DNA sequence: TGTGCCAGCGGGGGACTAGCGGGGAGAGGAGGGGGCAATGAGCAGTTCTTC.

This chain links TRBV7-6 with TRBJ1-1, with 7 nucleotides matching TRBD1. Losses at the gene ends were 5 bases for V and 0 bases for J; bases not matched to a gene: 9. This CDR3 is 16 amino acids long. CDR1 and CDR2 from the germline V gene are SGHVS and FNYEAQ. The CDR3 loop is CASSPRQGVLNTEAFF. The CDR3 coding sequence is TGTGCCAGCAGCCCCCGACAGGGCGTATTGAACACTGAAGCTTTCTTT.

The chain couples TRBV13 to TRBJ1-1; unclear D gene. With 4 bases removed from V and 0 bases from J, the gap between germline ends came to 9 bases. Germline CDR1 is PRHDT and CDR2 is FYEKMQ (reference sequence). The CDR3 has 14 residues. DNA of the CDR3: TGTGCCAGCAGCTCCGACGGCATGAACACTGAAGCTTTCTTT. Translated, it gives CASSSDGMNTEAFF.

This clone is a singleton in its sample. The rearrangement links TRBV6-4 to TRBJ2-2; 7 nucleotides match TRBD2. From germline, CDR1 is MRHNA and CDR2 SNTAGT. There are 14 residues in the CDR3. With V trimmed by 2 bases and J by 4 bases, 1 base remained unmatched. The CDR3 nucleotides read TGTGCCAGCAGTGACGGCGGGAGCACCGGGGAGCTGTTTTTT. Translation gives CASSDGGSTGELFF.

J is TRBJ2-5 and V is TRBV9; 9 bases are shared with TRBD2. The CDR3 consists of 14 residues. The junction had 1 base not matched to a gene; V was cut back by 3 bases and J by 1 base. Germline values: CDR1 SGDLS, CDR2 YYNGEE. CDR3 sequence (DNA): TGTGCCAGCAGCGAGACTAGCGGCCAAGAGACCCAGTACTTC. Residues: CASSETSGQETQYF. Filled out from reference TRBV9 and TRBJ2-5, the complete variable domain reads DSGVTQTPKHLITATGQRVTLRCSPRSGDLSVYWYQQSLDQGLQFLIQYYNGEERAKGNILERFSAQQFPDLHSELNLSSLELGDSALYFCASSETSGQETQYFGPGTRLLVL.

The V and J genes are TRBV27 and TRBJ1-5; D possibly corresponds to TRBD1 (6 bases). Germline V gene sequence: CDR1 MNHEY, CDR2 SMNVEV (reference sequence). V lost 5 bases and J lost 7, with 12 bases in between. CDR3 length: 13 residues. CDR3 sequence: CASSLTGGQPQHF. The CDR3 nucleotides are TGTGCCAGCAGTCTGACAGGAGGGCAGCCCCAGCATTTT.

V is TRBV3-1 (or the pseudogene TRBV3-2) and J is TRBJ2-7; no clear D gene. There are 13 residues in the CDR3. Deletions cut 4 bases from V and 0 bases from J, with 7 bases between. Germline values: CDR1 LGHDT, CDR2 YNNKEL (reference sequence). CDR3 DNA: TGTGCCAGCAGCCGCCTCAGCTCCTACGAGCAGTACTTC. This sequence encodes CASSRLSSYEQYF.

V gene TRBV28 combines with J gene TRBJ1-5, with TRBD1 matching over 8 bases. The germline gives CDR1 MDHEN, CDR2 SYDVKM. There are 13 residues in the CDR3. The CDR3: CASEQGGVQPQHF. The DNA for the CDR3 is TGTGCGAGCGAACAGGGGGGAGTTCAGCCCCAGCATTTT.

This clone came up once. The rearrangement uses TRBV28 and TRBJ2-5; D is perhaps TRBD1 or TRBD2 (5 bases each). Germline V gene data show CDR1 as MDHEN and CDR2 as SYDVKM. Trimming took 6 bases from V and 2 from J, leaving 19 bases between them. This CDR3 is 16 amino acids long. In nucleotides, the CDR3 is TGTGCCAGCAGCCTGGTGGGGCTAGCACAGCAAGAGACCCAGTACTTC. Encoded protein: CASSLVGLAQQETQYF.

The CDR3 sequence: CASSVDLEQYF. CDR3 bases: TGTGCCAGCAGCGTAGACCTCGAGCAGTACTTC. The chain combines TRBV9 with TRBJ2-7; D is uncertain. V was pared by 0 bases and J by 6 bases, with 4 bases between. Germline V CDR1 and CDR2: SGDLS, YYNGEE. This CDR3 has 11 amino acids.

J is TRBJ2-3 and V is TRBV4-1; weak D call: TRBD1 (6 bases). Germline CDR1 MGHRA, CDR2 YSYEKL. The V gene lost 4 bases and the J gene lost 3 bases, with 23 bases spanning the gap. CDR3 size: 18 residues. The CDR3 is CASSRRETNREWTDTQYF. The CDR3, as DNA: TGCGCCAGCAGCCGTCGCGAAACCAACAGGGAATGGACAGATACGCAGTATTTT.

The chain links TRBV25-1 to TRBJ1-1; the D is unclear. The CDR3 has 12 amino acids. V lost 4 bases to trimming and J lost 3 bases, with 6 bases between them. Germline V gives CDR1 MGHDK, CDR2 SYGVNS. The CDR3 DNA follows: TGTGCCAGCAGTGGTAGCCACACTGAAGCTTTCTTT. Translating gives CASSGSHTEAFF. Full variable domain (rest looked up from reference TRBV25-1 and TRBJ1-1): EADIYQTPRYLVIGTGKKITLECSQTMGHDKMYWYQQDPGMELHLIHYSYGVNSTEKGDLSSESTVSRIRTEHFPLTLESARPSHTSQYLCASSGSHTEAFFGQGTRLTVV.

The chain uses TRBV30 and TRBJ2-7; D is perhaps TRBD1 or TRBD2 (6 bases each). The germline gives CDR1 GTSNPN, CDR2 SVGIG (reference sequence). The CDR3 runs 11 residues. The V end lost 1 base, the J end lost 7 bases, and 8 bases lay between the germline ends. The CDR3 coding sequence is TGTGCCTGGAGTGAAGGGGGGGAGCAGTACTTC. Translated, it gives CAWSEGGEQYF.

This rearrangement joins TRBV11-2 to TRBJ2-3; unclear D gene. V lost 1 base to trimming and J lost 6 bases, with 5 bases between them. From germline, CDR1 is SGHAT and CDR2 FQNNGV. This CDR3 has 12 amino acids. The CDR3 reads CASSLGSDTQYF. The CDR3 nucleotides read TGTGCCAGCAGCTTAGGCTCGGATACGCAGTATTTT.

This clone was detected only a few times. The chain recombines TRBV6-2 or TRBV6-3 with TRBJ2-6; D uncertain. Germline V gene sequence: CDR1 MNHEY, CDR2 SVGEGT. The CDR3 runs to 14 residues. Trimming shortened V by 2 bases and J by 0 bases, and 2 bases separated the two germline ends. This chain's CDR3 is CASSYSSGANVLTF. CDR3 in DNA: TGTGCCAGCAGTTACAGCTCTGGGGCCAACGTCCTGACTTTC.